One and the same sample provided the 23 T cell receptor beta chains below, sequenced in a study of shared clonotypes between healthy human individuals (TCRdb year 2020). Receptors were amplified or captured by the immunoSEQ multiplex PCR assay. Not all clones reach the TCRdb copy of this immuneACCESS table, which keeps in-frame sequences only. Checked studies attribute under half of the gap to unresolved V genes and leave the rest unexplained. The sample table records millions of clones; 95% of these occur just once. The biggest ten clones account for more than 0.1% of the sample. Sequenced input: naive CD4+ T cells sorted from blood. The label giving this sample's cell subset or site can be read as: CD45RA+ positively selected. These receptor sequences come from a man aged 18 to 35 in good health.

CDR3 nucleotides: TGTGCCGGGGGACTAGCGGGTGCTCGCAATGAGCAGTTCTTC. It yields the protein CAGGLAGARNEQFF. The chain uses TRBV5-4 and TRBJ2-1, with TRBD2 matching over 12 bases. Looked up from germline, CDR1 is SGHNT and CDR2 is YYREEE (reference sequence). Trimming at V came to 10 bases and at J to 6 bases, leaving 8 bases not matched to a gene. The CDR3 has 14 amino acids.

The genes are TRBV30 and TRBJ1-2, with D perhaps matching TRBD1 (5 bases). This CDR3 has 18 amino acids. Germline V lookup: CDR1 GTSNPN, CDR2 SVGIG (reference sequence). Deletions cut 4 bases from V and 1 base from J, with 25 bases between. CDR3 nucleotides: TGTGCCTGGAAGCCCCGGGACTCCCTGTCAAGGGGTAACTATGGCTACACCTTC. It specifies CAWKPRDSLSRGNYGYTF.

The chain has TRBV2 and TRBJ1-3; possible D gene TRBD1, 5 bases. The CDR3 sequence is 14 residues long. Germline V CDR1 and CDR2: SNHLY, FYNNEI. Trimming shortened V by 8 bases and J by 2 bases, and 13 bases separated the two germline ends. CDR3 region: CASGRDLPGNTIYF. In DNA, the CDR3 is TGTGCCAGCGGTAGGGACCTCCCTGGAAACACCATATATTTT.

The J gene is TRBJ1-1, the V gene TRBV29-1, with D maybe TRBD1 (6 bases). Germline-derived CDR1 and CDR2 are SQVTM and ANQGSEA. The CDR3 extends over 14 amino acids. Trimming cost V 8 bases and J 4 bases, with 20 bases left between them. This CDR3 reads CSWGSGDALTEAFF. Written as DNA, the CDR3 is TGCAGCTGGGGATCAGGGGACGCTCTCACTGAAGCTTTCTTT.

The chain employs TRBV10-3 and TRBJ2-7; 8 bases are a match to TRBD2. V gave up 3 bases and J gave up 3 bases; unmatched junction bases: 4. Per germline, CDR1 ENHRY and CDR2 SYGVKD. This CDR3 is built from 14 residues. CDR3 nucleotides: TGTGCCATCAGTGACGGGACTAGAAGCTACGAGCAGTACTTC. The encoded protein is CAISDGTRSYEQYF.

V is TRBV5-1 and J is TRBJ2-7, with D perhaps matching TRBD1 (5 bases). The CDR3 extends over 15 amino acids. The V end lost 0 bases, the J end lost 0 bases, and 10 bases lay between the germline ends. In germline, CDR1 is SGHRS, CDR2 YFSETQ. CDR3 amino acids: CASSLAPGNSYEQYF. In DNA form, the CDR3 reads TGCGCCAGCAGCTTGGCCCCAGGGAACTCCTACGAGCAGTACTTC.

The V call is TRBV2, the J call TRBJ2-4; perhaps TRBD2 as D (6 bases). Germline V CDR1 and CDR2: SNHLY, FYNNEI. The CDR3 is made up of 14 amino acids. Between the trimmed V and J ends, which lost 4 bases and 8 bases, there was a span of 15 bases. CDR3 nucleotides: TGTGCCAGCAGTGTGGGGGAGGCGAGGGACATTCAGTACTTC. This gives the protein CASSVGEARDIQYF.

The V and J genes are TRBV30 and TRBJ1-1, with D possibly being TRBD1 (6 bases). V dropped 0 bases and J dropped 8 bases, with 13 bases sitting between them. The CDR3 runs to 13 residues. Germline-derived CDR1 and CDR2 are GTSNPN and SVGIG (reference sequence). CDR3 amino acids: CAWSVRGGVEAFF. The CDR3 DNA is TGTGCCTGGAGTGTAAGAGGGGGGGTCGAAGCTTTCTTT.

The V gene is TRBV4-2, the J gene TRBJ2-7, with D possibly TRBD1 on 5 matching bases. V lost 6 bases and J lost 13, with 19 bases in between. The CDR3 loop spans 12 amino acids. Germline CDR1 is LGHNA and CDR2 is YNFKEQ. Here the CDR3 DNA reads TGTGCCAGCAGTTCCGACAGCCTCCTAGAATACTTC. Protein product: CASSSDSLLEYF.

This sequence joins TRBV6-5 and TRBJ2-5; D is perhaps TRBD2 (7 bases). The CDR3 has 13 residues. The germline gives CDR1 MNHEY, CDR2 SVGAGI. The germline V and J ends were trimmed by 6 bases and 11 bases, with 19 bases remaining between them. CDR3 residues: CASRPGGAEEQYF. The CDR3 nucleotides read TGTGCCAGCAGGCCTGGGGGGGCTGAAGAGCAGTACTTC.

This sequence joins TRBV7-2 and TRBJ2-5, with D hard to call. This CDR3 is 14 amino acids long. Germline CDR1 and CDR2: SGHTA and FQGNSA. Trimming stripped 2 bases from V and 3 bases from J, with 10 bases between. CDR3 coding DNA: TGTGCCAGCAGCTTACAACGTGGAAAAGAGACCCAGTACTTC. Residues: CASSLQRGKETQYF.

The gene calls are TRBV11-2 and TRBJ1-5; TRBD1 aligns across 11 bases. This CDR3 is 16 amino acids long. The V gene end was trimmed by 3 bases and the J gene end by 6 bases; junction bases not matched to a gene: 7. Germline V lookup: CDR1 SGHAT, CDR2 FQNNGV. CDR3 sequence (DNA): TGTGCCAGCAGCTTCGCTTCCGGGACAGGGGGTCAGCCCCAGCATTTT. It codes for CASSFASGTGGQPQHF.

V gene TRBV30 combines with J gene TRBJ1-3; D is unclear. The CDR3 is made up of 15 amino acids. CDR1 is GTSNPN and CDR2 is SVGIG in the germline V gene (reference sequence). V was shortened by 4 bases and J by 8 bases, with 21 bases between the two germline ends. CDR3 sequence (DNA): TGTGCCTGGAAACCCTACAGAGCTTCGGGAGACACCATATATTTT. Its protein product is CAWKPYRASGDTIYF.

The CDR3 nucleotides are TGTGCCAGCTTACCCGGCAGGGTTAACGTCGGCTACACCTTC. Amino acids: CASLPGRVNVGYTF. The rearrangement joins TRBV6-1 to TRBJ1-2; weak D call: TRBD1 (5 bases). V lost 8 bases to trimming and J lost 8 bases, with 21 bases between them. Germline V gene data show CDR1 as MNHNS and CDR2 as SASEGT. This CDR3 region has 14 residues.

This chain uses TRBV10-1 with TRBJ1-6, with TRBD1 as a possible D gene (6 bases). This CDR3 has 13 residues. Germline assignment: CDR1 WNHNN and CDR2 SYGVQD (reference sequence). Trimming shortened V by 8 bases and J by 7 bases, and 12 bases separated the two germline ends. CDR3 in DNA: TGCGCCAGCTCACAGGGATTCAATTCACCCCTCCACTTT. It translates to CASSQGFNSPLHF.

This chain uses TRBV19 with TRBJ1-5; D gene uncertain. This CDR3 has 15 amino acids. Trimming cost V 7 bases and J 3 bases, with 16 bases left between them. Germline assignment: CDR1 LNHDA and CDR2 SQIVND (reference sequence). Written as DNA, the CDR3 is TGTGCCAGTAATGGGGTTCCTGTTAACAATCAGCCCCAGCATTTT. Protein product: CASNGVPVNNQPQHF.

The rearrangement uses TRBV5-4 and TRBJ1-6, with no clear D. The CDR3 runs to 14 residues. V lost 6 bases, J lost 0 bases, and 7 bases lay in between. In germline, CDR1 is SGHNT, CDR2 YYREEE (reference sequence). CDR3 sequence (DNA): TGTGCCAGCAAGTTGGACTCCTATAATTCACCCCTCCACTTT. As protein: CASKLDSYNSPLHF.

About this clone itself: This may stem from a read error, because a much larger clone lies one nucleotide away. The V call is TRBV6-1, the J call TRBJ1-6, with D possibly being TRBD1 (5 bases). Germline assignment: CDR1 MNHNS and CDR2 SASEGT. Trimming stripped 3 bases from V and 6 bases from J, with 6 bases between. This CDR3 region has 13 residues. CDR3 sequence reads: CASSDRVNSPLHF. Here the CDR3 DNA reads TGTGCCAGCAGTGACAGGGTTAATTCACCCCTCCACTTT.

The genes are TRBV11-1 and TRBJ1-1; D unresolved. V was cut by 2 bases and J by 1 base, with 11 bases left in between. The CDR3 contains 15 residues. Germline assignment: CDR1 SGHAT and CDR2 FQDESV (reference sequence). CDR3 region: CASSLRLPPNTEAFF. The CDR3 region has the DNA TGTGCCAGCAGCTTACGGTTACCCCCGAACACTGAAGCTTTCTTT.

Written as DNA, the CDR3 is TGCGCCAGCATCCTTGAAGGTTGGGGGGACGGCTCCTACGAGCAGTACTTC. Its translation: CASILEGWGDGSYEQYF. The chain recombines TRBV23-1 with TRBJ2-7, with TRBD2 as a possible D gene (6 bases). Being an ORF, TRBV23-1 has a function that is uncertain. Trimming removed 7 bases at V and 0 bases at J, with 22 bases between. The CDR3 extends over 17 amino acids.

Notes on this clone: Other DNA sequences in the sample encode the same CDR3. This sequence joins TRBV5-1 and TRBJ1-1; 7 positions match TRBD1. This CDR3 spans 14 amino acids. The J segment lost 1 base and the V segment lost 4 bases, leaving 4 bases of the junction unmatched. Germline CDR1 is SGHRS and CDR2 is YFSETQ. The CDR3, as DNA: TGCGCCAGCAGCAGACAGGGATCGAACACTGAAGCTTTCTTT. Translation: CASSRQGSNTEAFF.

This chain uses TRBV5-6 with TRBJ1-2; unclear D gene. The CDR3 spans 14 residues. The V gene lost 4 bases and the J gene lost 4 bases, with 14 bases spanning the gap. The germline gives CDR1 SGHDT, CDR2 YYEEEE. CDR3 protein: CASSRSDGVYGYTF. In nucleotides, the CDR3 is TGTGCCAGCAGCCGAAGTGACGGGGTCTATGGCTACACCTTC.

The rearrangement links TRBV2 to TRBJ2-7; 9 positions match TRBD2. Germline lookup yields CDR1 SNHLY and CDR2 FYNNEI. V shed 4 bases and J 2 bases; nucleotides not matched to a gene: 9. The CDR3 is made up of 16 amino acids. The CDR3 DNA follows: TGTGCCAGCAGTGCCTACCGGACTAGCGAGGCCTACGAGCAGTACTTC. It codes for CASSAYRTSEAYEQYF.